This T cell receptor beta chain was observed in a study of cytomegalovirus exposure and HLA in healthy donors. General study results and limits: Specific recognition of CMV antigens was confirmed in vitro for a few chains (all CMV-associated). Cytomegalovirus association was listed for about 170 TCR beta chains.

The repertoire was sequenced with immunoSEQ multiplex PCR; TCRdb's copy has only in-frame clones and lacks some. Of 78,000 or so clones in the sample, around 94% are singletons; the top ten hold 3.2%. This clone was seen just once. The target antigen is unknown. The sequenced sample consisted of PBMCs. The source is a woman under 30 in good health and CMV-seropositive.

CDR3 loop: CASSPQTRTGGKVGYYGYTF. The CDR3 nucleotides are TGTGCCAGCTCACCCCAAACCAGGACAGGGGGCAAAGTAGGTTACTATGGCTACACCTTC. The chain links TRBV18 to TRBJ1-2; 11 bases fit TRBD1. Germline values: CDR1 KGHSH, CDR2 LQKENI. Trimming removed 3 bases from V and 3 bases from J; junction bases left unmatched: 18. This CDR3 region has 20 residues.